This T cell receptor (beta chain) stems from a study of cytomegalovirus exposure and HLA in healthy donors. On the study more broadly: The early release's HLA-typed donors yielded 78 million or so unique TCRs. Study findings and constraints: An analysis was carried out at a later point. It showed that HLA-associated TCR beta chains were more clonally expanded than equally common non-associated chains. Reportedly, TCR beta sequences accurately predicted HLA-A and HLA-B alleles in most subjects. Reports indicated that the classifier achieved high specificity and sensitivity in diagnosing cytomegalovirus status.

The PCR ran on 60 Vbeta and 13 Jbeta primers. Here immunoSEQ multiplex PCR was the method, and the copy in TCRdb shows in-frame clones only, minus some. The sample includes about 160,000 clones, 79% of them seen just once. Germline CDR1 MNHEY, CDR2 SVGAGI. The CDR3 runs 14 residues. As for this clone: Its antigen is not known.

The clonotype was recovered from a man aged 50 to 59 in good health and CMV-seropositive. The V call is TRBV6-5, the J call TRBJ2-5; D possibly corresponds to TRBD2 (6 bases). TRBJ2-7 explains the end of the DNA better; the J call may be wrong. The specimen sequenced was PBMCs. This CDR3 is CASSYSGGTYEQYF. The DNA for the CDR3 is TGTGCCAGCAGTTACTCGGGCGGGACCTACGAGCAGTACTTC.